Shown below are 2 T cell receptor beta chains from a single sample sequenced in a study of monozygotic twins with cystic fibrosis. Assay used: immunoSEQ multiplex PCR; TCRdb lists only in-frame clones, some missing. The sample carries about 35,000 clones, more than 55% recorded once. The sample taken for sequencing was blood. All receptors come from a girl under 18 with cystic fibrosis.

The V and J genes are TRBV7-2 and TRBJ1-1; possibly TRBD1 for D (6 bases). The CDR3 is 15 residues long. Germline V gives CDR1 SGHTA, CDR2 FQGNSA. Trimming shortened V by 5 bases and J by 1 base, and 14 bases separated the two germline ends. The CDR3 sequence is CASSQQGPGNTEAFF. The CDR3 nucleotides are TGTGCCAGCAGCCAACAGGGTCCGGGGAACACTGAAGCTTTCTTT.

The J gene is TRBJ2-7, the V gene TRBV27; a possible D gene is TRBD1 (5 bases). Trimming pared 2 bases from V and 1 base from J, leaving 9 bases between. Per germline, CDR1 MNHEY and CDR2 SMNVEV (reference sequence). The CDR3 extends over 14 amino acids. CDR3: CASSLSKGSYEQYF. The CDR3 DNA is TGTGCCAGCAGTTTAAGTAAGGGGTCCTACGAGCAGTACTTC.